Each of the 31 T cell receptor beta chains below was sequenced from the same sample in a study of blood T cell repertoires in COVID-19 (dated by TCRdb to 2018 to 2021). Library preparation used the immunoSEQ multiplex PCR assay. TCRdb holds this immuneACCESS table with in-frame rearrangements only. Some clones are missing; in checked studies, unresolved V genes explain under half, and the rest has no known cause. The sample contains 55,000 to 80,000 clones, 88% of them found a single time. 2.3% of the sample lies in the top ten. Sequencing was carried out using peripheral blood. These receptors came from a human donor in a cohort sampled during active COVID-19.

The CDR3 DNA reads TGTGCCATCAGGGCGGGACAGCCCGCATCACCCCTCCACTTT. Residues: CAIRAGQPASPLHF. The chain joins TRBV10-3 to TRBJ1-6, with TRBD1 matching 7 bases. The V and J ends lost 6 bases and 10 bases, in that order; junction bases with no gene match: 9. Germline V gives CDR1 ENHRY, CDR2 SYGVKD. The CDR3 is 14 residues long.

V gene TRBV3-1 (or the pseudogene TRBV3-2) combines with J gene TRBJ2-7; D unclear. This CDR3 region has 15 residues. V lost 2 bases, J lost 2 bases, and 13 bases lay in between. From germline, CDR1 is LGHDT and CDR2 YNNKEL (reference sequence). In DNA, the CDR3 is TGTGCCAGCAGCCAATCAATCAGTTTGCCCTACGAGCAGTACTTC. It yields the protein CASSQSISLPYEQYF.

The rearrangement links TRBV7-2 to TRBJ1-6; maybe TRBD1 (5 bases). V was shortened by 0 bases and J by 4 bases, with 19 bases between the two germline ends. This CDR3 contains 19 residues. CDR1 and CDR2 (germline): SGHTA, FQGNSA. CDR3 bases: TGTGCCAGCAGCTTAGCGCGGGGGAGGGGAAGATCTTATAATTCACCCCTCCACTTT. It is translated as CASSLARGRGRSYNSPLHF.

The V call is TRBV9, the J call TRBJ1-5; maybe TRBD1 (5 bases). The V gene's germline CDR1 is SGDLS and CDR2 YYNGEE. CDR3 length: 14 residues. V shed 4 bases and J shed 6 bases, with 14 bases lying between them. This chain's CDR3 is CASSPGGGAQPQHF. The CDR3 DNA reads TGTGCCAGCAGCCCTGGGGGAGGGGCTCAGCCCCAGCATTTT.

This clone appeared once. DNA of the CDR3: TGTGCCAGCAGTGATGGGCAGGGGGCGCCCGGGGAGCTGTTTTTT. Amino acids: CASSDGQGAPGELFF. The chain joins TRBV6-1 to TRBJ2-2, with 8 positions matching TRBD1. The J segment lost 6 bases and the V segment lost 3 bases, leaving 6 bases of the junction unmatched. The V gene's germline CDR1 is MNHNS and CDR2 SASEGT. The CDR3 spans 15 residues.

The chain links TRBV7-9 to TRBJ2-2; possibly TRBD1 for D (6 bases). V dropped 5 bases and J dropped 6 bases, with 10 bases sitting between them. Per germline, CDR1 SEHNR and CDR2 FQNEAQ (reference sequence). The CDR3 covers 13 residues. The CDR3 spells CASSGRGAGELFF. Written as DNA, the CDR3 is TGTGCCAGCAGCGGCAGGGGTGCCGGGGAGCTGTTTTTT.

The J gene is TRBJ1-5, the V gene TRBV27; TRBD1 matches 10 bases. With 8 bases clipped from V and 7 bases from J, the junction kept 8 bases outside the gene matches. The CDR3 has 14 amino acids. CDR1 and CDR2 (germline): MNHEY, SMNVEV (reference sequence). This CDR3 is CASGWDRGIQPQHF. The CDR3 nucleotides read TGTGCCAGCGGCTGGGACAGGGGCATACAGCCCCAGCATTTT.

This rearrangement joins TRBV7-2 to TRBJ2-1; the D gene is possibly TRBD2 (7 bases). CDR3 length: 16 amino acids. The germline V gene encodes CDR1 SGHTA and CDR2 FQGNSA. V shed 5 bases and J shed 4 bases, with 18 bases lying between them. This CDR3 reads CASSARLGGGYNEQFF. The CDR3 bases are TGTGCCAGCAGCGCCAGACTAGGGGGGGGGTACAATGAGCAGTTCTTC.

This chain connects TRBV2 to TRBJ2-7; 10 bases fit TRBD2. V trimming: 6 bases; J trimming: 3 bases; junction bases outside the gene matches: 8. The CDR3 is 15 residues long. The V gene's germline CDR1 is SNHLY and CDR2 FYNNEI. CDR3 region: CASSPRTSGRYEQYF. CDR3 bases: TGTGCCAGCAGCCCAAGGACTAGCGGCCGCTACGAGCAGTACTTC.

The chain recombines TRBV7-8 with TRBJ2-7, with 10 bases that match TRBD1. In germline, CDR1 is SGHVS, CDR2 FQNEAQ. Unmatched junction bases numbered 3, after V lost 1 base and J lost 6 bases. CDR3 size: 14 residues. CDR3 DNA: TGTGCCAGCAGCTTAGTAGGACAGGGGGGCGAGCAGTACTTC. Amino acids: CASSLVGQGGEQYF.

The chain carries TRBV5-1 and TRBJ1-1; D gene unclear. The CDR3 totals 14 residues. The V gene lost 4 bases and the J gene lost 1 base, with 11 bases spanning the gap. The germline V gene encodes CDR1 SGHRS and CDR2 YFSETQ. The CDR3 protein is CASSPSRANTEAFF. In DNA, the CDR3 is TGCGCCAGCAGCCCGAGTCGAGCGAACACTGAAGCTTTCTTT. The full variable domain, rest sourced from reference TRBV5-1 and TRBJ1-1, is KAGVTQTPRYLIKTRGQQVTLSCSPISGHRSVSWYQQTPGQGLQFLFEYFSETQRNKGNFPGRFSGRQFSNSRSEMNVSTLELGDSALYLCASSPSRANTEAFFGQGTRLTVV.

V gene TRBV10-3 combines with J gene TRBJ2-1; 14 bases match TRBD2. CDR1 is ENHRY and CDR2 is SYGVKD in the germline V gene. The CDR3 is 15 residues long. V lost 6 bases to trimming and J lost 4 bases; unmatched junction nucleotides: 2. The CDR3, as DNA: TGTGCCATCAGCGGGACTAGCGGGGGTTACAATGAGCAGTTCTTC. As protein: CAISGTSGGYNEQFF.

The genes are TRBV10-1 and TRBJ1-5; D is unresolved. V lost 5 bases and J lost 5, with 10 bases in between. The CDR3 runs to 13 residues. Looked up from germline, CDR1 is WNHNN and CDR2 is SYGVQD (reference sequence). The CDR3 region has the DNA TGCGCCAGCAGTCGCTACGGGGATCAGCCCCAGCATTTT. Encoded protein: CASSRYGDQPQHF.

V is TRBV30 and J is TRBJ1-1; no definite D call. The CDR3 spans 15 residues. The V gene lost 2 bases and the J gene lost 1 base, with 14 bases spanning the gap. CDR1 is GTSNPN, CDR2 SVGIG, per germline (reference sequence). CDR3 residues: CAWSTPGNSNTEAFF. The CDR3 nucleotides read TGTGCCTGGAGTACGCCGGGAAACTCGAACACTGAAGCTTTCTTT.

V usage is TRBV3-1 (or the pseudogene TRBV3-2) and J usage is TRBJ2-1; a weak D match, TRBD2 (7 bases). V was cut by 2 bases and J by 7 bases, with 15 bases left in between. CDR1 is LGHDT, CDR2 YNNKEL, per germline (reference sequence). The CDR3 loop spans 15 amino acids. This chain's CDR3 is CASSQRLEGGNEQFF. CDR3 in DNA: TGTGCCAGCAGCCAAAGACTGGAGGGGGGGAATGAGCAGTTCTTC.

The rearrangement links TRBV2 to TRBJ1-3, with 9 bases matching TRBD1. Germline-derived CDR1 and CDR2 are SNHLY and FYNNEI. CDR3 size: 15 residues. After removal of 7 bases from V and 11 bases from J, the junction contained 15 bases not matched to a gene. The CDR3 reads CASTGQGSPYEAIYF. In DNA form, the CDR3 reads TGTGCCAGCACTGGACAGGGGAGCCCGTATGAGGCCATATATTTT.

This clone has a single count. The chain couples TRBV12-3 or TRBV12-4 to TRBJ1-2; maybe TRBD1 (5 bases). V shed 6 bases and J shed 8 bases, with 10 bases lying between them. CDR3 length: 11 amino acids. Written as DNA, the CDR3 is TGTGCCAGCAGCTCAGGGTCCGGCTACACCTTC. Its translation is CASSSGSGYTF.

The chain has TRBV5-1 and TRBJ1-2; 7 positions match TRBD1. Germline V gene data show CDR1 as SGHRS and CDR2 as YFSETQ. This CDR3 has 13 amino acids. V dropped 2 bases and J dropped 4; count of bases not matched to a gene: 2. CDR3 sequence reads: CASSLRDSYGYTF. DNA for the CDR3: TGCGCCAGCAGCTTAAGGGACAGCTATGGCTACACCTTC.

This chain connects TRBV4-2 to TRBJ2-7; maybe TRBD1 (5 bases). V dropped 4 bases and J dropped 0 bases, with 16 bases sitting between them. Looked up from germline, CDR1 is LGHNA and CDR2 is YNFKEQ. This CDR3 contains 16 residues. The CDR3 is CASSLVEDTSSYEQYF. The CDR3 DNA is TGTGCCAGCAGCCTCGTAGAGGACACCAGCTCCTACGAGCAGTACTTC.

This clone was observed once. J is TRBJ2-3 and V is TRBV27, with 7 bases aligning to TRBD2. Germline trimming cut 5 bases from V and 6 bases from J; bases unmatched to any gene: 5. Per germline, CDR1 MNHEY and CDR2 SMNVEV (reference sequence). The CDR3 has 13 residues. The DNA of the CDR3 is TGTGCCAGCAGTGGGGCGGGAGTGGATACGCAGTATTTT. Translated: CASSGAGVDTQYF.

The rearrangement uses TRBV11-3 and TRBJ2-2; 9 bases agree with TRBD1. Per germline, CDR1 SGHNT and CDR2 YENEEA. V was pared by 4 bases and J by 3 bases, with 9 bases of the junction left unmatched. The CDR3 is made up of 17 amino acids. CDR3 region: CASSSDRDRVDTGELFF. CDR3 in DNA: TGTGCCAGCAGCTCCGACCGGGACAGGGTCGACACCGGGGAGCTGTTTTTT.

The V call is TRBV5-4, the J call TRBJ2-1; 7 nucleotides line up with TRBD2. The CDR3 spans 16 residues. After removal of 4 bases from V and 8 bases from J, the junction contained 15 bases not matched to a gene. CDR1 is SGHNT and CDR2 is YYREEE in the germline V gene (reference sequence). This CDR3 is CASSPDFAGVLDEQFF. CDR3 bases: TGTGCCAGCAGCCCGGACTTTGCGGGAGTCTTAGATGAGCAGTTCTTC.

This clone was picked up one time. This chain joins TRBV19 and TRBJ1-2, with D possibly being TRBD1 (6 bases). The germline V and J ends were trimmed by 3 bases and 7 bases, with 12 bases remaining between them. This CDR3 has 13 amino acids. Germline CDR1 LNHDA, CDR2 SQIVND (reference sequence). CDR3 loop: CASSIAGARGYTF. The CDR3 region has the DNA TGTGCCAGTAGTATTGCAGGGGCTCGTGGCTACACCTTC.

The V gene is TRBV5-4, the J gene TRBJ2-6, with TRBD2 matching over 14 bases. V shed 4 bases, J shed 4 bases, and the junction held 10 bases outside the gene matches. Looked up from germline, CDR1 is SGHNT and CDR2 is YYREEE (reference sequence). The CDR3 extends over 19 amino acids. The CDR3 DNA reads TGTGCCAGCAGCCCCTTAGTTGGGACTAGCGGGAGCGGGGCCAACGTCCTGACTTTC. Translated: CASSPLVGTSGSGANVLTF.

The gene calls are TRBV4-3 and TRBJ2-3, with 15 bases matching TRBD2. CDR3 length equals 18 residues. Germline V CDR1 and CDR2: LGHNA, YSLEER. The ends lost 4 bases at V and 4 bases at J; junction bases unmatched: 9. CDR3 amino acids: CASSRLGLAGGPADTQYF. CDR3 nucleotides: TGCGCCAGCAGCCGCCTAGGACTAGCGGGAGGGCCGGCAGATACGCAGTATTTT.

The chain combines TRBV5-1 with TRBJ1-6; 7 bases match TRBD1. The CDR3 length is 15 residues. Germline assignment: CDR1 SGHRS and CDR2 YFSETQ. V lost 0 bases and J lost 7; bases outside the gene matches: 4. The chain's CDR3 is CASSLEGQKNSPLHF. Here the CDR3 DNA reads TGCGCCAGCAGCTTGGAGGGACAGAAAAATTCACCCCTCCACTTT.

The chain has TRBV5-1 and TRBJ2-1; weak D call: TRBD1 (7 bases). V was shortened by 4 bases and J by 3 bases, with 14 bases between the two germline ends. This CDR3 is built from 15 residues. From germline, CDR1 is SGHRS and CDR2 YFSETQ. In nucleotides, the CDR3 is TGCGCCAGCAGCCCGGAGGGACAGAGCTACAATGAGCAGTTCTTC. It specifies CASSPEGQSYNEQFF.

The rearrangement uses TRBV28 and TRBJ2-7, with 11 bases lining up with TRBD1. The CDR3 length is 15 residues. CDR1 is MDHEN and CDR2 is SYDVKM in the germline V gene. V gave up 8 bases and J gave up 7 bases; unmatched junction bases: 13. This chain's CDR3 is CASFTPGTGGSEQYF. The CDR3 nucleotides are TGTGCCAGCTTTACCCCCGGGACAGGGGGTTCTGAGCAGTACTTC.

The genes are TRBV28 and TRBJ1-4, with D possibly TRBD1 on 5 matching bases. Germline CDR1 is MDHEN and CDR2 is SYDVKM. Trimming left V 4 bases short and J 13 bases short, with 13 bases between. This CDR3 has 12 residues. CDR3 bases: TGTGCCAGCAGTTCGACAGCTCGAAGACTGTTTTTT. This sequence encodes CASSSTARRLFF.

The V gene is TRBV3-1 (or the pseudogene TRBV3-2), the J gene TRBJ1-3; D is uncertain. This CDR3 spans 17 amino acids. CDR1 is LGHDT and CDR2 is YNNKEL in the germline V gene (reference sequence). V dropped 5 bases and J dropped 0 bases, with 17 bases sitting between them. CDR3 sequence (DNA): TGTGCCAGCAGCAAAAGCCCTCGACTTAGCTCTGGAAACACCATATATTTT. Its protein product is CASSKSPRLSSGNTIYF.

The chain joins TRBV7-2 to TRBJ2-5, with D possibly being TRBD2 (6 bases). The V and J ends lost 4 bases and 1 base respectively, with 19 bases between them. This CDR3 has 17 residues. Germline V gene lookup returns CDR1 SGHTA and CDR2 FQGNSA. CDR3 bases: TGTGCCAGCAGCTCGAGCGGCCCCGGGACTTTCCAAGAGACCCAGTACTTC. This sequence encodes CASSSSGPGTFQETQYF.